Listed here is a single T cell receptor beta chain. This clonotype was detected many times. This receptor's antigen is unknown. Per-base quality was not reported, and no clone a single base away is much larger than it. The sample belongs to a study of early T cells in non-severe SARS-CoV-2 infection (dated by TCRdb to 2020 to 2023). About the study as a whole: Because TCR sequencing was done on bulk RNA from unsorted whole blood, the alpha and beta chains could not be paired.

Reading from cysteine to phenylalanine, the CDR3 counts 16 amino acids. The CDR3 DNA has 48 bases and is translated from base 1. What the research found in general, with its limitations: VDJdb matching was skewed toward anti-spike CD8 responses and likely underestimated virus-specific expansions, missing private and CD4 specificities.

This was a case-control study nested in a cohort of healthcare workers in London, UK, who had nasopharyngeal swab PCR tests and blood samples taken every week. Healthcare workers were recruited during the week of the UK lockdown, between 23 and 31 March 2020, and followed weekly for up to roughly 15 weeks. Libraries were built with 5' RACE. TCRdb names NextSeq 500 as the instrument used. The TCR library protocol attached unique molecular identifiers to individual cDNA molecules to correct for sequencing error and PCR bias. TCR alpha and beta chains were both sequenced, and the abundances of alpha and beta sequences in each sample were closely correlated with each other. The study's processing was this. Decombinator V4 was used to perform V gene, J gene and CDR3 annotation of TCR sequences. TCRs were defined as expanded if a significant change between any two time points was detected under a Poisson model with p below 0.0001. TCR abundances were normalised to the total number of TCRs sequenced in each sample and reported as counts per million. TRAV1-2 paired with TRAJ12, TRAJ20 or TRAJ33 defined MAIT TCRs, while TRAV10 paired with TRAJ18 defined iNKT TCRs. VDJdb, accessed on 1 November 2021, was searched for TCRs annotated for CMV, EBV and SARS-CoV-2, and TCRs annotated for more than one antigen were excluded. TCRdb reprocessing: public reads trimmed at Q25 with fastp, clones called with MiXCR, in-frame beta chains kept. Rows are combined by CDR3 protein, so each entry shows the most common genes and DNA. TCRdb, not the authors, supplied the V and J calls. The sample profile shows 68,000 or so distinct CDR3 sequences; more than 9% of them were found once. The ten largest clones capture more than 1.5% of the sample.

Sequences were obtained from whole blood. The sequence derives from an adult who was a healthcare worker with PCR-confirmed SARS-CoV-2 infection or an uninfected control (not recorded which). The chain is assembled from TRBV12-2 and TRBJ1-1; TRBD1 is taken as the D call from the table, unchecked against the DNA. TRBV12-2 is marked as a pseudogene. CDR3 region: CASRLGDRGMNTEAFF. In nucleotide form, the sequence is TGTGCAAGTCGCTTAGGGGACAGGGGAATGAACACTGAAGCTTTCTTT.